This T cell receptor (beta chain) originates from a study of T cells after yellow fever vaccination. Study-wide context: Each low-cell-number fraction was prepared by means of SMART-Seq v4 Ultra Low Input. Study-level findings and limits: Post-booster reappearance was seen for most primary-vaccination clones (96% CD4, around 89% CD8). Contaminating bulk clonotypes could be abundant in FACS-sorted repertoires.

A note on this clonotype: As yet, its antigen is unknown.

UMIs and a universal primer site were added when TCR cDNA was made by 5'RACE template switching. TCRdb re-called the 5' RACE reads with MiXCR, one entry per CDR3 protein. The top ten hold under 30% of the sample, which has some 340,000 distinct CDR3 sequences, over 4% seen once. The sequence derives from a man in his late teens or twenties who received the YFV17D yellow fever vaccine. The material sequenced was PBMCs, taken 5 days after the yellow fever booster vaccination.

In nucleotides, the CDR3 is TGCGCCAGCAGCAGAACAGGGGGCGTTTACGAGCAGTACGTC. As protein: CASSRTGGVYEQYV. This chain uses TRBV5-1 with TRBJ2-7; TRBD1 matches at 9 bases. Germline V lookup: CDR1 SGHRS, CDR2 YFSETQ. V dropped 4 bases and J dropped 4; count of bases not matched to a gene: 6. The CDR3 spans 14 residues.